This TCR beta chain was identified in a study of cytomegalovirus exposure and HLA in healthy donors. About the research overall: In a later analysis, the 120 or so validation repertoires were reported to have used the same platform as the approximately 700 first-cohort repertoires. Study outcomes and limitations: Both high specificity and high sensitivity reportedly marked the classifier's diagnosis of cytomegalovirus status. The study put 150 or so TCR beta chains on its list as cytomegalovirus-associated. While the bulk of TCR sequences proved rare, some public TCRs turned up in many donors.

Method: immunoSEQ multiplex PCR; TCRdb's copy keeps in-frame clones and lacks some. The table lists over 150,000 clones, approximately 86% of them singletons, with about 20% in the top ten. Germline V gives CDR1 SGHTA, CDR2 FQGNSA. This CDR3 has 13 residues. V shed 5 bases and J 7 bases; nucleotides not matched to a gene: 4. About this clone itself: Its antigen is still unknown.

The genes are TRBV7-2 and TRBJ2-1, with 8 bases aligning to TRBD1. Sequences were obtained from PBMCs. This TCR was recovered from a man younger than 35 in good health and CMV-seropositive. This CDR3 reads CASSTDRGNEQFF. CDR3 nucleotides: TGTGCCAGCAGCACAGACAGGGGTAATGAGCAGTTCTTC.